This note documents a single T cell receptor (beta chain) sequence. TCRdb's table, derived via immunoSEQ multiplex PCR, lists solely in-frame clones and lacks some. The sample has fewer than 300,000 clones; more than 75% are singletons. The record originates from a study of blood T cell repertoires in COVID-19. CDR1 and CDR2 (germline): LGHNA, YSLEER. The CDR3 is 18 amino acids. The junction had 9 bases not matched to a gene; V was cut back by 4 bases and J by 4 bases. The rearrangement links TRBV4-3 to TRBJ2-2, with 13 nucleotides matching TRBD2. The sample comprised peripheral blood. The sequence was collected from a woman aged 35 to 49 who had recovered from COVID-19. In DNA form, the CDR3 reads TGCGCCAGCAGCCGGCAACTAGCGGGAGGGGTTAGCACCGGGGAGCTGTTTTTT. Its protein is CASSRQLAGGVSTGELFF.